Shown below are 25 T cell receptor beta chains from a single sample sequenced in a study of response to subunit inactivated influenza vaccine (dated by TCRdb to the late 2010s). Receptor amplification or capture employed RT-PCR. These reads were obtained on an Illumina HiSeq 2500. In-frame beta chains were kept once TCRdb had trimmed the public reads at Q25 with fastp and called clones with MiXCR. Identical CDR3 proteins give one entry, which carries the most common genes and DNA. This sample lists roughly 700,000 distinct CDR3 sequences; more than 15% were detected once. The leading ten clones occupy roughly 12% of the sample. The input for sequencing was PBMCs from blood, taken 12 days after vaccination. Receptors originate from a man between 45 and 60 years old who received an inactivated influenza vaccine. Donor details come from another sample of the same person, matched by shared clones.

This clonotype was seen a handful of times. The chain employs TRBV20-1 and TRBJ2-7; 12 bases map to TRBD2. Trimming cost V 5 bases and J 5 bases; bases outside gene matches: 4. Per germline, CDR1 DFQATT and CDR2 SNEGSKA (reference sequence). This CDR3 is built from 13 residues. The CDR3 DNA sequence: TGCAGTGCTCTACTAGCGGGAGGAGACGAGCAGTACTTC. Protein: CSALLAGGDEQYF.

This sequence joins TRBV20-1 and TRBJ2-3; D perhaps matches TRBD2 (5 bases). Germline V lookup: CDR1 DFQATT, CDR2 SNEGSKA (reference sequence). Trimming shortened V by 3 bases and J by 0 bases, and 10 bases separated the two germline ends. The CDR3 is 14 residues long. DNA of the CDR3: TGCAGTGCTAGGGTGAGGGCCAGCACAGATACGCAGTATTTT. Translation: CSARVRASTDTQYF.

This chain links TRBV20-1 with TRBJ2-3; TRBD2 agrees at 13 bases. The ends lost 6 bases at V and 0 bases at J; junction bases unmatched: 21. CDR3 size: 21 residues. Germline CDR1 DFQATT, CDR2 SNEGSKA (reference sequence). CDR3 amino acids: CSASKQGSWTSGGSSTDTQYF. The DNA of the CDR3 is TGCAGTGCCTCGAAACAGGGCTCGTGGACTAGCGGGGGATCTAGCACAGATACGCAGTATTTT.

J is TRBJ2-1 and V is TRBV3-1; TRBD2 matches at 15 bases. Unmatched junction bases numbered 8, after V lost 3 bases and J lost 8 bases. Germline V gene lookup returns CDR1 LGHDT and CDR2 YNNKEL (reference sequence). The CDR3 consists of 17 residues. The CDR3 region is CASSQGGLAGGFYEQFF. The CDR3, as DNA: TGTGCCAGCAGCCAGGGTGGACTAGCGGGAGGGTTCTATGAGCAGTTCTTC.

This clonotype appeared a few times. The chain joins TRBV5-5 to TRBJ2-2; D is perhaps TRBD2 (5 bases). The germline CDR1 and CDR2 sequences are SGHKS and YYEKEE (reference sequence). This CDR3 comprises 15 residues. V was trimmed by 3 bases and J by 7 bases, leaving 16 bases between them. The CDR3 region has the DNA TGTGCCAGCAGCTGGGGAGACACTACCGGCGGGGAGCTGTTTTTT. It is translated as CASSWGDTTGGELFF.

The genes are TRBV11-2 and TRBJ2-1; 7 nucleotides match TRBD1. V lost 1 base, J lost 15 bases, and 6 bases stayed unmatched. CDR3 length: 12 residues. The germline CDR1 and CDR2 sequences are SGHAT and FQNNGV. The CDR3 bases are TGTGCCAGCAGCTTAGCCCGACAGGGACCGTTCTTC. This codes for CASSLARQGPFF.

This clonotype was seen only a few times. This chain joins TRBV30 and TRBJ2-1; D is uncertain. V was clipped by 4 bases and J by 4 bases, with 17 bases between them. In germline, CDR1 is GTSNPN, CDR2 SVGIG (reference sequence). CDR3 size: 15 residues. For the CDR3, the DNA is TGTGCCTGGACCCCAAAGACCGGACGGTACAATGAGCAGTTCTTC. Protein sequence: CAWTPKTGRYNEQFF. Using reference TRBV30 and TRBJ2-1 for the parts outside the CDR3, the full variable domain is SQTIHQWPATLVQPVGSPLSLECTVEGTSNPNLYWYRQAAGRGLQLLFYSVGIGQISSEVPQNLSASRPQDRQFILSSKKLLLSDSGFYLCAWTPKTGRYNEQFFGPGTRLTVL.

This clonotype was picked up a small number of times. V and J are TRBV7-9 and TRBJ2-5; D may be TRBD1 (6 bases). Germline CDR1 is SEHNR and CDR2 is FQNEAQ (reference sequence). Between the trimmed V and J ends, which lost 5 bases and 4 bases, there was a span of 20 bases. This CDR3 is built from 16 residues. CDR3 in amino acids: CASSPNHRDRAETQYF. The CDR3 nucleotides read TGTGCCAGCAGCCCAAACCACAGGGATCGCGCAGAGACCCAGTACTTC. The whole variable domain, filled in from reference TRBV7-9 and TRBJ2-5, reads DTGVSQNPRHKITKRGQNVTFRCDPISEHNRLYWYRQTLGQGPEFLTYFQNEAQLEKSRLLSDRFSAERPKGSFSTLEIQRTEQGDSAMYLCASSPNHRDRAETQYFGPGTRLLVL.

A few counts support this clonotype. The chain carries TRBV7-8 and TRBJ2-1; 8 bases match TRBD2. The junction had 9 bases not matched to a gene; V was cut back by 2 bases and J by 0 bases. In germline, CDR1 is SGHVS, CDR2 FQNEAQ. This CDR3 has 18 residues. The CDR3 region is CASSLTRQLADSYNEQFF. The CDR3 DNA sequence: TGTGCCAGCAGCTTAACCCGCCAACTAGCGGACTCCTACAATGAGCAGTTCTTC.

J is TRBJ2-3 and V is TRBV10-1; TRBD2 matches at 15 bases. The ends lost 2 bases at V and 5 bases at J; junction bases unmatched: 11. Germline assignment: CDR1 WNHNN and CDR2 SYGVQD (reference sequence). The CDR3 contains 19 residues. In nucleotides, the CDR3 is TGCGCCAGCAGTGAGCCCGGGACTAGCGGGGGGCCCGCGCGAGATACGCAGTATTTT. Protein: CASSEPGTSGGPARDTQYF.

This clonotype was counted only a few times. The rearrangement links TRBV20-1 to TRBJ2-7; 9 bases match TRBD2. CDR3 length: 15 amino acids. Germline V gene lookup returns CDR1 DFQATT and CDR2 SNEGSKA (reference sequence). V trimming: 0 bases; J trimming: 5 bases; junction bases outside the gene matches: 8. In nucleotides, the CDR3 is TGCAGTGCTAGAGATCCGCGGGAGGGCCTCAACGAGCAGTACTTC. Translating it yields CSARDPREGLNEQYF.

There are a few counts of this clonotype. The CDR3 is CASSRRQGTETQYF. CDR3 DNA sequence: TGTGCCAGCAGCCGGAGACAGGGCACGGAGACCCAGTACTTC. V and J are TRBV7-9 and TRBJ2-5; 7 bases align to TRBD1. The V gene end was trimmed by 5 bases and the J gene end by 5 bases; junction bases not matched to a gene: 8. The CDR3 length is 14 residues. CDR1 SEHNR and CDR2 FQNEAQ come from the germline V gene (reference sequence).

The chain uses TRBV9 and TRBJ2-1; 7 positions match TRBD1. J lost 0 bases, V lost 5 bases, and 8 bases had no gene match. The CDR3 is 16 amino acids. CDR1 is SGDLS and CDR2 is YYNGEE in the germline V gene. Here the CDR3 DNA reads TGTGCCAGCAGTACCACCCCAGGGGGCTCCTACAATGAGCAGTTCTTC. It encodes CASSTTPGGSYNEQFF.

This clonotype was seen a handful of times. This sequence joins TRBV29-1 and TRBJ2-5, with TRBD2 matching over 8 bases. The germline V gene encodes CDR1 SQVTM and CDR2 ANQGSEA. This CDR3 is built from 14 residues. V lost 4 bases to trimming and J lost 5 bases; unmatched junction nucleotides: 9. In nucleotides, the CDR3 is TGCAGCGTTGCTTTGGCGGGAGGTTCTGAGACCCAGTACTTC. This gives the protein CSVALAGGSETQYF.

This sequence joins TRBV28 and TRBJ1-2; TRBD1 aligns across 8 bases. Germline lookup yields CDR1 MDHEN and CDR2 SYDVKM. The length of the CDR3 is 14 residues. V shed 6 bases, J shed 4 bases, and the junction held 7 bases outside the gene matches. The DNA for the CDR3 is TGTGCCAGCAGATCCGGGACAGGCATCTATGGCTACACCTTC. Protein product: CASRSGTGIYGYTF.

The chain's CDR3 is CASSSGGLEETQYF. CDR3 bases: TGCGCCAGCAGCTCAGGGGGGCTCGAGGAGACCCAGTACTTC. The V and J genes are TRBV5-1 and TRBJ2-5, with D tentatively TRBD1 (7 bases). The CDR3 length is 14 residues. The germline CDR1 and CDR2 sequences are SGHRS and YFSETQ. Trimming pared 3 bases from V and 5 bases from J, leaving 14 bases between. The full variable domain, rest sourced from reference TRBV5-1 and TRBJ2-5, is KAGVTQTPRYLIKTRGQQVTLSCSPISGHRSVSWYQQTPGQGLQFLFEYFSETQRNKGNFPGRFSGRQFSNSRSEMNVSTLELGDSALYLCASSSGGLEETQYFGPGTRLLVL.

The sample holds many counts of this clonotype. This chain uses TRBV7-9 with TRBJ2-2; D is unresolved. Per the germline V gene, CDR1 is SEHNR and CDR2 is FQNEAQ (reference sequence). CDR3 length: 14 residues. The V end lost 5 bases, the J end lost 4 bases, and 11 bases lay between the germline ends. The CDR3 spells CASSPMTVTGELFF. As DNA, the CDR3 is TGTGCCAGCAGCCCAATGACCGTCACCGGGGAGCTGTTTTTT.

The V call is TRBV18, the J call TRBJ2-5, with 13 bases identical to TRBD2. CDR1 and CDR2 from the germline V gene are KGHSH and LQKENI. V lost 3 bases and J lost 5; bases outside the gene matches: 3. CDR3 length: 15 residues. The CDR3 here is CASSPWTSGSETQYF. CDR3 nucleotides: TGTGCCAGCTCACCCTGGACTAGCGGGAGTGAGACCCAGTACTTC.

V is TRBV20-1 and J is TRBJ1-1, with D unresolved. This CDR3 contains 13 residues. The V and J ends lost 3 bases and 5 bases respectively, with 13 bases between them. CDR1 is DFQATT, CDR2 SNEGSKA, per germline (reference sequence). The CDR3 protein is CSASLGLRTEAFF. For the CDR3, the DNA is TGCAGTGCTAGTCTCGGGTTAAGGACTGAAGCTTTCTTT.

This clonotype occurred a few times. The genes are TRBV7-9 and TRBJ2-1; D unclear. The CDR3 contains 13 residues. Germline assignment: CDR1 SEHNR and CDR2 FQNEAQ (reference sequence). Trimming cost V 5 bases and J 4 bases, with 9 bases left between them. The CDR3 spells CASSHRNYNEQFF. For the CDR3, the DNA is TGTGCCAGCAGCCATCGGAATTACAATGAGCAGTTCTTC.

The chain combines TRBV6-5 with TRBJ1-4, with D unresolved. The CDR3 consists of 15 residues. The V gene's germline CDR1 is MNHEY and CDR2 SVGAGI. Trimming stripped 0 bases from V and 7 bases from J, with 12 bases between. The CDR3 sequence is CASSYSTGEGEKLFF. The CDR3 DNA reads as TGTGCCAGCAGTTACTCGACTGGGGAGGGTGAAAAACTGTTTTTT.

This rearrangement joins TRBV20-1 to TRBJ2-1; the match to TRBD2 covers 8 bases. Germline V gives CDR1 DFQATT, CDR2 SNEGSKA (reference sequence). The J segment lost 7 bases and the V segment lost 4 bases, leaving 12 bases of the junction unmatched. This CDR3 spans 15 amino acids. As DNA, the CDR3 is TGCAGTGCTACTCCGGGACTAGGAGGGGGAAATGAGCAGTTCTTC. It translates to CSATPGLGGGNEQFF.

V usage is TRBV27 and J usage is TRBJ2-1, with TRBD1 matching over 11 bases. In germline, CDR1 is MNHEY, CDR2 SMNVEV (reference sequence). This CDR3 contains 15 residues. Trimming took 5 bases from V and 5 from J; bases not matched to a gene: 5. In nucleotides, the CDR3 is TGTGCCAGCAGTGTAGGGACAGGGGGTAACAATGAGCAGTTCTTC. Amino acid sequence: CASSVGTGGNNEQFF.

The V gene is TRBV29-1, the J gene TRBJ1-4, with D possibly TRBD1 on 5 matching bases. The germline V gene encodes CDR1 SQVTM and CDR2 ANQGSEA. This CDR3 region has 12 residues. V gave up 0 bases and J gave up 10 bases, with 9 bases separating them. The chain's CDR3 is CSVEDSRGKLFF. The CDR3 DNA reads TGCAGCGTTGAAGACAGTAGGGGAAAACTGTTTTTT.

This rearrangement joins TRBV10-3 to TRBJ2-3; 9 bases match TRBD2. V lost 0 bases, J lost 6 bases, and 13 bases stayed unmatched. The CDR3 runs 18 residues. Germline lookup yields CDR1 ENHRY and CDR2 SYGVKD. The chain's CDR3 is CAISESRGRLAGLDTQYF. CDR3 nucleotide sequence: TGTGCCATCAGTGAGTCGAGGGGCAGGCTAGCGGGGTTGGATACGCAGTATTTT.